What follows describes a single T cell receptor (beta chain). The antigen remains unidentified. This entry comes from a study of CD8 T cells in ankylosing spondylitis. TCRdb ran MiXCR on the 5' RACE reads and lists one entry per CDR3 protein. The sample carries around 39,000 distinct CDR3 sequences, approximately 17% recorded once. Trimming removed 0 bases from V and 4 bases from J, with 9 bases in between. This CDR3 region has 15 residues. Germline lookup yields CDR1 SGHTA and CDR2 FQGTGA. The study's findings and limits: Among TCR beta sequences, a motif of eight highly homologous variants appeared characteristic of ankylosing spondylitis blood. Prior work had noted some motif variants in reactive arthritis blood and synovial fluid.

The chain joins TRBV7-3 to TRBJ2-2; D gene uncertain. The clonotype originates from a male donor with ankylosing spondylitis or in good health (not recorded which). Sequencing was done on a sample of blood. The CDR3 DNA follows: TGTGCCAGCAGCTTAACCGGTCCGGCCACCGGGGAGCTGTTTTTT. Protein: CASSLTGPATGELFF.